A single sample gave rise to the 20 T cell receptor beta chains below, sequenced in a study of shared clonotypes between healthy human individuals. Libraries were prepared by immunoSEQ multiplex PCR; TCRdb keeps only in-frame clonotypes and omits some of them. Of 2.3 million or so clones listed, over 90% are singletons. The material sequenced was naive CD4+ T cells from PBMCs. Subset here: CD45RA+ positively selected. The receptors here all came from a young man in good health. Some clones in this sample may be carry-over from other donors' samples.

The V gene is TRBV5-8, the J gene TRBJ2-1, with 9 positions matching TRBD1. V shed 3 bases, J shed 9 bases, and the junction held 7 bases outside the gene matches. The CDR3 runs 14 residues. In germline, CDR1 is SGHTS, CDR2 YDEGEE. The CDR3 sequence is CASSWDRVLGEQFF. The CDR3, as DNA: TGTGCCAGCAGCTGGGACAGGGTTTTGGGTGAGCAGTTCTTC. Filled out from reference TRBV5-8 and TRBJ2-1, the complete variable domain reads EAGVTQSPTHLIKTRGQQATLRCSPISGHTSVYWYQQALGLGLQFLLWYDEGEERNRGNFPPRFSGRQFPNYSSELNVNALELEDSALYLCASSWDRVLGEQFFGPGTRLTVL.

The V and J genes are TRBV28 and TRBJ1-2; TRBD1 might be the D (6 bases). Trimming shortened V by 8 bases and J by 3 bases, and 16 bases separated the two germline ends. Germline CDR1 reads MDHEN; CDR2 reads SYDVKM. This CDR3 spans 14 amino acids. CDR3 in amino acids: CASSTRAGDYGYTF. The CDR3 DNA follows: TGTGCCAGCTCGACCAGGGCAGGGGACTATGGCTACACCTTC.

The V gene is TRBV28, the J gene TRBJ1-4; maybe TRBD1 (6 bases). The CDR3 is made up of 15 amino acids. Trimming left V 5 bases short and J 11 bases short, with 21 bases between. Per the germline V gene, CDR1 is MDHEN and CDR2 is SYDVKM. The CDR3 bases are TGTGCCAGCAGTCACCGCCTGGGGGCCTTGAAGAAACTGTTTTTT. Translation: CASSHRLGALKKLFF.

The genes are TRBV15 and TRBJ2-1; 8 nucleotides align to TRBD2. The CDR3 is 18 amino acids. Germline assignment: CDR1 LNHNV and CDR2 YYDKDF (reference sequence). J lost 2 bases, V lost 1 base, and 10 bases had no gene match. This CDR3 reads CATSRVWGTSGTYNEQFF. CDR3 DNA: TGTGCCACCAGCAGAGTTTGGGGTACTAGCGGCACCTACAATGAGCAGTTCTTC.

The CDR3 spells CASSLEGLENTIYF. The DNA for the CDR3 is TGTGCCAGCAGCTTGGAGGGGCTAGAAAACACCATATATTTT. The gene calls are TRBV5-5 and TRBJ1-3; D possibly corresponds to TRBD1 (5 bases). CDR1 is SGHKS and CDR2 is YYEKEE in the germline V gene (reference sequence). V was cut by 0 bases and J by 6 bases, with 10 bases left in between. This CDR3 is built from 14 residues.

The chain joins TRBV5-4 to TRBJ1-2; D may be TRBD1 (5 bases). Trimming cost V 6 bases and J 4 bases, with 13 bases left between them. The length of the CDR3 is 13 residues. Per germline, CDR1 SGHNT and CDR2 YYREEE (reference sequence). CDR3 in amino acids: CASTWQGAYGYTF. The DNA for the CDR3 is TGTGCCAGCACCTGGCAGGGCGCCTATGGCTACACCTTC. The full variable domain, in which reference TRBV5-4 and TRBJ1-2 provide the parts outside the CDR3, is ETGVTQSPTHLIKTRGQQVTLRCSSQSGHNTVSWYQQALGQGPQFIFQYYREEENGRGNFPPRFSGLQFPNYSSELNVNALELDDSALYLCASTWQGAYGYTFGSGTRLTVV.

The chain has TRBV6-1 and TRBJ2-1, with 14 bases that match TRBD2. This CDR3 is built from 16 residues. The V gene's germline CDR1 is MNHNS and CDR2 SASEGT. V shed 4 bases and J 8 bases; nucleotides not matched to a gene: 7. CDR3 nucleotides: TGTGCCAGCAGTGGACGACTAGCGGGAGGGCCCTATGAGCAGTTCTTC. This gives the protein CASSGRLAGGPYEQFF.

The chain joins TRBV28 to TRBJ1-1; D perhaps matches TRBD1 (6 bases). The V gene's germline CDR1 is MDHEN and CDR2 SYDVKM. V lost 5 bases and J lost 0, with 16 bases in between. CDR3 size: 16 residues. CDR3 DNA sequence: TGTGCCAGCAGTACGCGACAGGCACCAATGAACACTGAAGCTTTCTTT. This sequence encodes CASSTRQAPMNTEAFF.

Only a few counts were recorded for this clone. The chain uses TRBV7-9 and TRBJ1-1, with D unclear. The CDR3 has 12 residues. The V gene's germline CDR1 is SEHNR and CDR2 FQNEAQ (reference sequence). Trimming stripped 5 bases from V and 3 bases from J, with 7 bases between. Here the CDR3 reads CASSRGDTEAFF. DNA of the CDR3: TGTGCCAGCAGCCGCGGTGACACTGAAGCTTTCTTT.

The chain uses TRBV6-5 and TRBJ2-1; D remains unclear. The CDR3 runs to 13 residues. Germline CDR1 and CDR2: MNHEY and SVGAGI. Trimming cost V 8 bases and J 0 bases, with 8 bases left between them. In DNA form, the CDR3 reads TGTGCCAGCGGGGTCAGCTCCTACAATGAGCAGTTCTTC. Translated, it gives CASGVSSYNEQFF.

The V gene is TRBV28, the J gene TRBJ1-5; D unresolved. Germline V gene sequence: CDR1 MDHEN, CDR2 SYDVKM. CDR3 size: 14 residues. V lost 6 bases and J 1 base, leaving 10 bases between the germline ends. DNA of the CDR3: TGTGCCAGCAGCCCGACAAGGAGCAATCAGCCCCAGCATTTT. This encodes CASSPTRSNQPQHF.

This chain uses TRBV7-2 with TRBJ1-4; D is possibly TRBD1 (5 bases). This CDR3 is built from 16 residues. CDR1 and CDR2 from the germline V gene are SGHTA and FQGNSA. Trimming removed 3 bases from V and 1 base from J, with 12 bases in between. This CDR3 reads CASSFRRGGTNEKLFF. The CDR3 DNA is TGTGCCAGCAGCTTCCGGCGGGGCGGAACTAATGAAAAACTGTTTTTT. Variable domain in full (rest from reference TRBV7-2 and TRBJ1-4): GAGVSQSPSNKVTEKGKDVELRCDPISGHTALYWYRQSLGQGLEFLIYFQGNSAPDKSGLPSDRFSAERTGGSVSTLTIQRTQQEDSAVYLCASSFRRGGTNEKLFFGSGTQLSVL.

The rearrangement links TRBV6-5 to TRBJ2-7, with 8 nucleotides matching TRBD2. Germline V lookup: CDR1 MNHEY, CDR2 SVGAGI. The length of the CDR3 is 15 residues. V lost 2 bases, J lost 5 bases, and 8 bases stayed unmatched. In nucleotides, the CDR3 is TGTGCCAGCAGTTACGGGGCTAGCGGGCGCCACGAGCAGTACTTC. This sequence encodes CASSYGASGRHEQYF.

This rearrangement joins TRBV25-1 to TRBJ2-7, with 8 bases matching TRBD1. Germline V CDR1 and CDR2: MGHDK, SYGVNS. This CDR3 is built from 13 residues. Trimming cost V 6 bases and J 3 bases; bases outside gene matches: 4. The CDR3 is CASRGQGNYEQYF. CDR3 nucleotide sequence: TGTGCCAGCAGAGGACAGGGAAACTACGAGCAGTACTTC.

Only one count was recorded for this clone. The V and J genes are TRBV28 and TRBJ1-5; D is unresolved. The germline V and J ends were trimmed by 6 bases and 5 bases, with 17 bases remaining between them. Germline CDR1 and CDR2: MDHEN and SYDVKM. The CDR3 is 15 residues long. CDR3 region: CASSRARAGDQPQHF. CDR3 nucleotide sequence: TGTGCCAGCAGCCGAGCTCGGGCGGGAGATCAGCCCCAGCATTTT.

The CDR3 nucleotides read TGTGCCAGCAGCCCCTGGGGACAGGGGGTCAATGAGCAGTTCTTC. It yields the protein CASSPWGQGVNEQFF. This chain connects TRBV27 to TRBJ2-1; 11 nucleotides align to TRBD1. Losses at the gene ends were 6 bases for V and 6 bases for J; bases not matched to a gene: 7. This CDR3 has 15 residues. CDR1 MNHEY and CDR2 SMNVEV come from the germline V gene (reference sequence).

The V gene is TRBV4-2, the J gene TRBJ2-5; 9 nucleotides agree with TRBD1. The CDR3 covers 15 residues. The germline gives CDR1 LGHNA, CDR2 YNFKEQ. V lost 4 bases, J lost 4 bases, and 7 bases stayed unmatched. CDR3 amino acids: CASSPQAGQGETQYF. The CDR3, as DNA: TGTGCCAGCAGCCCTCAAGCGGGACAGGGAGAGACCCAGTACTTC.

V is TRBV5-1 and J is TRBJ1-1, with D unclear. V dropped 2 bases and J dropped 11 bases, with 13 bases sitting between them. CDR1 and CDR2 (germline): SGHRS, YFSETQ. The CDR3 spans 12 residues. CDR3 residues: CASSLIPGAAFF. In nucleotides, the CDR3 is TGCGCCAGCAGCTTAATCCCGGGAGCCGCTTTCTTT.

This clone showed up just once. The chain links TRBV18 to TRBJ1-3; possibly TRBD1 for D (6 bases). The V and J ends lost 4 bases and 4 bases respectively, with 11 bases between them. The CDR3 totals 14 residues. Germline CDR1 KGHSH, CDR2 LQKENI. DNA for the CDR3: TGTGCCAGCTCACGGACAGATTTGGGAAACACCATATATTTT. This sequence encodes CASSRTDLGNTIYF.

V and J are TRBV15 and TRBJ2-1, with TRBD2 matching 9 bases. V dropped 0 bases and J dropped 6; count of bases not matched to a gene: 12. The CDR3 covers 18 residues. The germline V gene has CDR1 LNHNV and CDR2 YYDKDF (reference sequence). CDR3 sequence (DNA): TGTGCCACCAGCAGAGATGGGTCGGCGGGAGGGCCCTCCAATGAGCAGTTCTTC. Translation: CATSRDGSAGGPSNEQFF.